The TCR beta chain described here comes from a study of shared clonotypes between healthy human individuals (dated by TCRdb to 2020 to 2021). Describing the broader study: The cohort included three men and a couple of women between 18 and 49 years of age. To estimate repertoire size and how much clonotype sharing occurs between individuals, the study deeply sequenced the blood TCR repertoires of roughly 5 healthy adults. For each donor, CD4 naive and CD4 memory were each given three plates, CD8 naive was given two plates, and CD8 memory was given one plate. To increase sequencing depth and limit assay-specific biases, TCR repertoire library preparation and sequencing were carried out by different laboratories using diverse techniques. Per donor, leukapheresis produced somewhere between about 0.85 and 10 billion PBMCs. General study outcomes and caveats: Based on pairwise subsampling, the degree of clonotype sharing among donors was expected to be affected by sequencing depth. Because the study included a small number of donors, the genetic and exposure-history diversity represented was limited. Across a few donors, roughly 5% of naive CD4, approximately 3.6% of naive CD8, approximately 2.5% of memory CD4, and about 0.44% of memory CD8 clonotypes were shared. Compared with non-shared clonotypes, clonotypes shared by all four sorted-subset donors had higher generation probabilities. Naive subsets generally had larger estimated clonotype richness than memory subsets. Incomplete sequencing was indicated by rarefaction of sorted-subset datasets, despite the large sequencing depth. Sampling was limited to blood, and TCR repertoires in tissue likely differ from TCR repertoires in blood.

TCR CDR3 regions were amplified from genomic DNA by multiplex PCR using the deep immunoSEQ assay. Genomic DNA extracted from each cell subset was distributed evenly over all wells of several immunoSEQ 96-well plates, and each plate served as one replicate. For sorted subsets, each replicate PCR was loaded with roughly 0.2 ug genomic DNA, equivalent to some 27,000 T cell genomes. Purified libraries were quantified with a Qubit 3.0 fluorometer, sized on a Bioanalyzer 2100, and re-quantified with the KAPA Library Quantification kit. Each immunoSEQ 96-well plate was sequenced on its own single-read 150-cycle Illumina NextSeq 550 flow cell. The paper's data handling went like this. Because the immunoSEQ output held only junctional sequences and lacked quality scores, the filtering could not match the filtering applied to full-length reads. To assign V/J genes and CDR3, sequences were annotated using PyIR, a Python wrapper for IgBLAST v1.9, with IMGT germline references. Any read was removed if the V/J assignment was weak (E-value above 1e-6), the CDR3 was missing, or the read contained stop codons, out-of-frame junctions, or ambiguous translated residues. V3J clonotypes were defined as sequences sharing the same inferred V gene, J gene, and CDR3 amino acid sequence. Percentage overlap between repertoires was calculated by dividing the number of shared unique clonotypes by the size of the smaller repertoire. Richness of each repertoire was evaluated using RTK rarefaction, the Chao1 estimator, and Recon v2.1 estimates of unobserved clonotypes. OLGA was used to compute generation probabilities for all TCRbeta clonotypes that the gDNA method yielded from a few donors. In its TCRdb copy, this immuneACCESS table keeps in-frame sequences only and misses some clones. Where compared with another copy, unresolved V genes explain less than half of these, and the others have no known cause. D and trimming were read from the DNA, whereas the V and J calls and clone size are those reported in that table. The sample records about 590,000 clones, just under 97% of which are singletons. Around 0.11% of the sample is taken by the ten largest.

The V end gives up 11 bases and the J end 1 base, leaving 4 bases in the junction not matched to a gene. Its CDR3 holds 12 amino acids, cysteine through phenylalanine. The entry retains the CDR3 DNA only, 36 bases that are in frame from base 1. From a lookup of the germline V gene (reference sequence), CDR1 and CDR2 are PRHDT and FYEKMQ. CD8 naive samples were obtained by positive selection for CCR7 among CD45RO-negative cells, yielding a CD45RA+CCR7+ population from which TemRA cells were excluded. Donors were healthy HIV-negative adults with no recently reported acute infections or vaccinations. Only Caucasian adults living in Nashville, Tennessee, USA were represented among the donors. Blood was obtained by leukapheresis, after which PBMCs were separated by Ficoll-Histopaque density gradient centrifugation and cryopreserved in liquid nitrogen vapor phase. Purity and quantity of every magnetically sorted T cell population were checked by analytical flow cytometry. From each sorted fraction, genomic DNA was isolated and quantified by UV absorbance on a Nanodrop 2000c.

There are a few counts of this clone. Its binding antigen is unknown. Base quality data are lacking; no much larger clone is found one base away. The sequenced sample consisted of naive CD8+ T cells sorted from blood. The cell subset or site label here, explained by the study, means: CD45RA+CCR7+. The chain joins TRBV13 to TRBJ1-1, and 7 junctional nucleotides match TRBD1. This sequence was found in a woman aged 25 to 39 in good health. CDR3 protein: CAAGQQNTEAFF. DNA sequence: TGTGCCGCGGGACAGCAGAACACTGAAGCTTTCTTT.